This T cell receptor (beta chain) was recorded in a study of T cells in Graves' hyperthyroidism and ophthalmopathy. Background on the study: At initial diagnosis, before any treatment had begun, peripheral blood was obtained.

Diagnosis rested on symptoms, serum thyroxine and TRAb, thyroid ultrasound, and orbital computed tomography. General observations from the study: Among clonotypes expanded in thyroid above 0.001, most were also found in blood. Model output signaled ophthalmopathy a median approximately six months ahead of onset.

Trimming shortened V by 8 bases and J by 1 base, and 20 bases separated the two germline ends. CDR3 length equals 16 residues. The germline V gene has CDR1 LNHDA and CDR2 SQIVND (reference sequence). On this clonotype itself: Its antigen is not identified.

Using RNA transcripts as the source, TCR beta CDR3 regions were amplified. When the TCR CDR3 underwent first-round RT-PCR, the HTBI primer set was used. TCRdb recomputed calls from the multiplex PCR reads with MiXCR, one row per CDR3 protein. Among under 450,000 distinct CDR3 sequences listed, 15% to 19% were seen once. The clonotype comes from a woman younger than 35 with Graves' hyperthyroidism. Sequenced material: blood. This sequence joins TRBV19 and TRBJ1-1; a possible D gene is TRBD1 (6 bases). The CDR3 protein is CASSVSRGARNTEAFF. The DNA for the CDR3 is TGTGCCAGTTCTGTAAGTCGGGGGGCAAGGAACACTGAAGCTTTCTTT.